Listed here are 15 T cell receptor beta chains from one sample, sequenced in a study of PD-L1 blockade in urothelial cancer. The sample's time point: pretreatment peripheral blood. Here immunoSEQ multiplex PCR was the method, and the copy in TCRdb shows in-frame clones only, minus some. The sample records 45,000 to 55,000 clones, 70% to 80% being singletons. Source: PBMCs, taken around atezolizumab (anti-PD-L1) treatment. These receptors were collected from a man aged 70 or older with urothelial cancer.

The chain couples TRBV19 to TRBJ1-1; 7 bases map to TRBD1. The CDR3 is 14 residues long. The germline V gene has CDR1 LNHDA and CDR2 SQIVND (reference sequence). Unmatched junction bases numbered 3, after V lost 5 bases and J lost 0 bases. This CDR3 reads CASSRDSLNTEAFF. The CDR3 nucleotides read TGTGCCAGTAGTCGGGACAGCTTGAACACTGAAGCTTTCTTT.

CDR3 region: CASSSGQPTGELFF. The DNA of the CDR3 is TGCGCCAGCAGCTCGGGACAGCCCACCGGGGAGCTGTTTTTT. V gene TRBV5-1 combines with J gene TRBJ2-2, with 7 bases that match TRBD1. CDR3 size: 14 residues. Trimming at V came to 3 bases and at J to 4 bases, leaving 3 bases not matched to a gene. Germline V gene data show CDR1 as SGHRS and CDR2 as YFSETQ.

This rearrangement joins TRBV7-2 to TRBJ1-5, with D possibly being TRBD1 (5 bases). Germline assignment: CDR1 SGHTA and CDR2 FQGNSA. The CDR3 extends over 17 amino acids. With 0 bases removed from V and 5 bases from J, the gap between germline ends came to 17 bases. CDR3 in amino acids: CASSLARAGVGDQPQHF. The CDR3 DNA reads as TGTGCCAGCAGCTTAGCTCGGGCGGGGGTCGGCGATCAGCCCCAGCATTTT.

V gene TRBV30 combines with J gene TRBJ2-7, with 7 nucleotides matching TRBD1. V trimming: 3 bases; J trimming: 3 bases; junction bases outside the gene matches: 5. Germline V gives CDR1 GTSNPN, CDR2 SVGIG (reference sequence). The CDR3 runs to 13 residues. Here the CDR3 reads CAWRAGTDYEQYF. The CDR3 DNA sequence: TGTGCCTGGAGAGCCGGGACAGACTACGAGCAGTACTTC.

This clone was seen a few times. V is TRBV19 and J is TRBJ2-7; unclear D gene. Germline values: CDR1 LNHDA, CDR2 SQIVND (reference sequence). V lost 1 base, J lost 5 bases, and 15 bases lay in between. The CDR3 covers 15 residues. CDR3 loop: CASSIGGSLSHEQYF. DNA of the CDR3: TGTGCCAGTAGTATAGGAGGCAGCTTATCTCACGAGCAGTACTTC. Variable domain in full (rest from reference TRBV19 and TRBJ2-7): DGGITQSPKYLFRKEGQNVTLSCEQNLNHDAMYWYRQDPGQGLRLIYYSQIVNDFQKGDIAEGYSVSREKKESFPLTVTSAQKNPTAFYLCASSIGGSLSHEQYFGPGTRLTVT.

The sample holds a few counts of this clone. The chain uses TRBV29-1 and TRBJ1-1; 7 positions match TRBD1. CDR3 length: 13 amino acids. The germline CDR1 and CDR2 sequences are SQVTM and ANQGSEA. V trimming: 7 bases; J trimming: 0 bases; junction bases outside the gene matches: 5. CDR3 in amino acids: CSARGQLNTEAFF. CDR3 nucleotides: TGCAGCGCAAGGGGACAGTTGAACACTGAAGCTTTCTTT.

This clone is classed as large (0.1 to 1%). The CDR3, as DNA: TGCGCCAGCAGCCACACTAGCGGGTCGAACACCGGGGAGCTGTTTTTT. Its translation is CASSHTSGSNTGELFF. The V call is TRBV4-1, the J call TRBJ2-2, with TRBD2 identical over 9 bases. V shed 3 bases and J 0 bases; nucleotides not matched to a gene: 2. CDR1 and CDR2 from the germline V gene are MGHRA and YSYEKL. This CDR3 has 16 amino acids.

This clone was seen only a few times. This chain links TRBV6-6 with TRBJ1-4; TRBD1 aligns across 9 bases. Germline V gene lookup returns CDR1 MNHNY and CDR2 SVGAGI (reference sequence). This CDR3 contains 14 residues. The ends lost 6 bases at V and 6 bases at J; junction bases unmatched: 5. CDR3 DNA sequence: TGTGCCAGCAGGACAGGGGGAAGGGATGAAAAACTGTTTTTT. This gives the protein CASRTGGRDEKLFF.

The rearrangement joins TRBV5-6 to TRBJ1-2; D is undetermined. The CDR3 is made up of 11 amino acids. Germline values: CDR1 SGHDT, CDR2 YYEEEE. Trimming removed 2 bases from V and 4 bases from J, with 3 bases in between. The CDR3 here is CASSLAYGYTF. CDR3 nucleotide sequence: TGTGCCAGCAGCTTAGCCTATGGCTACACCTTC.

The V call is TRBV5-1, the J call TRBJ2-7; 7 bases are shared with TRBD2. Germline CDR1 is SGHRS and CDR2 is YFSETQ. The CDR3 sequence is 13 residues long. V gave up 7 bases and J gave up 3 bases; unmatched junction bases: 7. CDR3: CASAASGLYEQYF. The CDR3 DNA sequence: TGCGCCAGCGCGGCTAGCGGACTCTACGAGCAGTACTTC. The full variable domain, its missing parts supplied by reference TRBV5-1 and TRBJ2-7, is KAGVTQTPRYLIKTRGQQVTLSCSPISGHRSVSWYQQTPGQGLQFLFEYFSETQRNKGNFPGRFSGRQFSNSRSEMNVSTLELGDSALYLCASAASGLYEQYFGPGTRLTVT.

The rearrangement joins TRBV5-4 to TRBJ1-2; D unresolved. CDR1 is SGHNT and CDR2 is YYREEE in the germline V gene (reference sequence). This CDR3 has 14 amino acids. Trimming cost V 0 bases and J 8 bases, with 14 bases left between them. CDR3 nucleotide sequence: TGTGCCAGCAGCTTGGAACAGTCCCAAGGAGGCTACACCTTC. Its protein product is CASSLEQSQGGYTF.

The rearrangement uses TRBV6-1 and TRBJ1-2, with a possible D match to TRBD1 (6 bases). The V and J ends lost 6 bases and 2 bases respectively, with 7 bases between them. Germline lookup yields CDR1 MNHNS and CDR2 SASEGT. The CDR3 consists of 12 residues. The CDR3 reads CASSQGNYGYTF. In DNA, the CDR3 is TGTGCCAGCAGCCAGGGGAACTATGGCTACACCTTC.

The CDR3 DNA reads TGTGCCAGCAGTTTGGCTAGCGGGAGGGACTACACCGGGGAGCTGTTTTTT. This gives the protein CASSLASGRDYTGELFF. The chain couples TRBV28 to TRBJ2-2, with 12 bases lining up with TRBD2. The CDR3 is 17 residues long. V lost 3 bases and J lost 3; bases outside the gene matches: 5. The germline gives CDR1 MDHEN, CDR2 SYDVKM. Full variable domain (rest looked up from reference TRBV28 and TRBJ2-2): DVKVTQSSRYLVKRTGEKVFLECVQDMDHENMFWYRQDPGLGLRLIYFSYDVKMKEKGDIPEGYSVSREKKERFSLILESASTNQTSMYLCASSLASGRDYTGELFFGEGSRLTVL.

This clone was found a few times. As DNA, the CDR3 is TGTGCCACCCACGGGAAGGGGACTGAGGAAAAACTGTTTTTT. Translating gives CATHGKGTEEKLFF. This chain joins TRBV2 and TRBJ1-4; tentative D call: TRBD1 (5 bases). The germline V gene has CDR1 SNHLY and CDR2 FYNNEI. The CDR3 has 14 amino acids. Trimming pared 10 bases from V and 8 bases from J, leaving 20 bases between. Combining the CDR3 with reference TRBV2 and TRBJ1-4 gives the whole variable domain EPEVTQTPSHQVTQMGQEVILRCVPISNHLYFYWYRQILGQKVEFLVSFYNNEISEKSEIFDDQFSVERPDGSNFTLKIRSTKLEDSAMYFCATHGKGTEEKLFFGSGTQLSVL.

The V gene is TRBV6-6, the J gene TRBJ1-2; D remains ambiguous. This CDR3 has 12 amino acids. The germline CDR1 and CDR2 sequences are MNHNY and SVGAGI (reference sequence). The ends were cut back, 5 bases at V and 12 bases at J, with 16 bases in the middle. Written as DNA, the CDR3 is TGTGCCAGCAGTCCACCCGACGGACTCGACACCTTC. This gives the protein CASSPPDGLDTF.